This T cell receptor (beta chain) is drawn from a study of shared clonotypes between healthy human individuals. This clone was observed at least ten times. The ends were cut back, 6 bases at V and 2 bases at J, with 25 bases in the middle. Germline lookup yields CDR1 MDHEN and CDR2 SYDVKM. This CDR3 has 19 residues. The data were produced by immunoSEQ multiplex PCR, yet TCRdb's version contains in-frame clones alone and is incomplete. This sample yields approximately 720,000 clones, of which approximately 90% are seen a single time; 24% belongs to the top ten. Cells designated naive CD8 were CD45RO-negative and were positively selected for CCR7, with terminally differentiated effector memory CD45RA+ cells excluded.

Sequencing was carried out using naive CD8+ T cells sorted from blood. The clonotype comes from a man aged 30 to 45 in good health. The chain recombines TRBV28 with TRBJ2-2; D is perhaps TRBD1 (5 bases). DNA for the CDR3: TGTGCCAGCAGCCCCACCCCAGGGCGAAATTACCCTAACACCGGGGAGCTGTTTTTT. This codes for CASSPTPGRNYPNTGELFF.